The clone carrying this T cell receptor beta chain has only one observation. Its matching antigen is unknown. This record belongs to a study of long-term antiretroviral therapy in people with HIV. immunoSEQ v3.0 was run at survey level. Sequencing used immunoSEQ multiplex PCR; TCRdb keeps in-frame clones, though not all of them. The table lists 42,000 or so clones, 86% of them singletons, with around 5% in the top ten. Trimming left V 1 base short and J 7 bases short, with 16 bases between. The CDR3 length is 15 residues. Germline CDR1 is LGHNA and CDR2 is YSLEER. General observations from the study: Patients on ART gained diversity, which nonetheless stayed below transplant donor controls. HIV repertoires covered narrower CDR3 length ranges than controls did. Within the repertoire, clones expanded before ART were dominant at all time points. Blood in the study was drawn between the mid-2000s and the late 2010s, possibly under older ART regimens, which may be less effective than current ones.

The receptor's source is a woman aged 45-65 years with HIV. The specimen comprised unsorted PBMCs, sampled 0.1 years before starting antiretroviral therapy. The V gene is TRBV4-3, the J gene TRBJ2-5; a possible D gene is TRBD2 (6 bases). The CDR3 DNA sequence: TGCGCCAGCAGCCAAGTCGGGGGAGGCCGGGGGACCCAGTACTTC. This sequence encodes CASSQVGGGRGTQYF.